Listed here is a single T cell receptor beta chain. There is no known antigen for this receptor. Base quality data are lacking; no much larger clone is found one base away. This specimen's time point label, interpreted: baseline before first vaccination. Vaccinee samples came from UK trials COV001 and COV002, including a single-blind randomized controlled phase 2/3 trial of AZD1222 (ChAdOx1 nCoV-19) in healthy adults. For TCRbeta chain sequencing, PBMC samples were collected from trial participants at day 0 and at day 28 after the second dose. The CDR3 regions of human TCRbeta chains were analyzed by immunosequencing. As for the original processing: TCRs in the repertoires were compared against a reference library of SARS-CoV-2-specific TCRs that had been generated with the MIRA antigen-specificity platform. Breadth meant the fraction of unique TCRs that were SARS-CoV-2-associated, whereas depth meant the fraction of total T cells that were SARS-CoV-2-associated. Using the MIRA data, each spike-specific TCR was mapped to the spike region that the TCR reacts to and placed in a CD4 or CD8 class. Log10-transformed breadth and depth values were compared by one-way ANOVA with Sidak's multiple comparisons tests. TCRdb re-hosts the immuneACCESS table, in-frame sequences only. Its copies lack some clones; in the studies checked, an unresolved V gene accounts for under half of them, and the cause for the rest is not known. V, J and clone size are taken as reported in that table, and D and trimming were inferred from the DNA itself. The sample table records 100,000 to 120,000 clones; 88% of these occur just once. Jointly, the top ten make up 1.6% of the sample.

This record belongs to a study of T cell responses to AZD1222 COVID-19 vaccine (dated by TCRdb to the early 2020s). Context from the whole study: AZD1222 recipients with second doses at about 4 weeks or about 12 weeks were pooled, because spike-specific TCR depth and breadth did not differ between schedules. Trial participants were enrolled by age into 18-55, 56-69 and 70-plus year subgroups, with roughly 150, 30 and 60 TCR-sequenced participants respectively. A total of 230 to 250 trial participants underwent TCR sequencing, of whom about 200 received two doses of AZD1222 and about 25 received two doses of the MenACWY control vaccine. Results the study describes overall, beyond this receptor: In the small 56-69-year group, the increase in depth fell short of significance, most likely because of low power. Because no samples from the day 14 peak response were available, repertoires could be characterized only after the peak T cell response. Epitopes outside the regions mutated in the B.1.351 and B.1.1.7 variants were reportedly recognized by nearly half of the unique spike-specific TCRs. Participants were mostly white British, with more females than males. The authors suggested clonal diversity may have been underestimated. A significant rise in spike-specific TCR breadth and depth was observed after two AZD1222 doses relative to day 0 and relative to MenACWY recipients. Only five to seven AZD1222 recipients were SARS-CoV-2 seropositive at baseline, limiting conclusions about previously exposed vaccinees. The vaccine-associated CD4 TCRs covered the entire spike protein, and the dominant responses fell in regions 160-218 and 743-854.

V drops 0 bases and J drops 1 base, leaving 0 bases in between. The CDR3 covers 12 residues, taking in both the cysteine and the phenylalanine. Only the CDR3 region is kept as DNA, spanning 36 bases read in frame from base 1. The input for sequencing was peripheral blood, taken on day 0 of AZD1222 vaccination. The rearrangement combines TRBV12-3 or TRBV12-4 with TRBJ1-2, with no D gene named confidently. This receptor was identified in an adult in good health. The DNA sequence is TGTGCCAGCAGTTTAGCTAACTATGGCTACACCTTC. It translates as CASSLANYGYTF.